The rows below give T cell receptor beta chains drawn from one sample of a study of blood T cell repertoires in COVID-19. Here immunoSEQ multiplex PCR was the method, and the copy in TCRdb shows in-frame clones only, minus some. The table has around 370,000 clones, around 90% seen once; the top ten hold more than 0.95%. The specimen was PBMCs or T cells enriched from blood (not recorded which). Every receptor here comes from a woman aged 18-30 years who had recovered from COVID-19. Both conserved end residues are part of each CDR3. D genes are given only for firm matches. Some rows mark clone size as missing; the rest say once, few, many or name a class of expanded clone.

.	TRBV5-1	.	TRBJ2-1	CASSPGVRSYNEQFF	TGCGCCAGCAGCCCGGGGGTGCGATCCTACAATGAGCAGTTCTTC
.	TRBV6-2/TRBV6-3	TRBD1	TRBJ2-7	CASSYQSTGGNDEQYF	TGTGCCAGCAGTTACCAATCGACAGGGGGAAATGATGAGCAGTACTTC
few	TRBV4-2	TRBD2	TRBJ2-2	CASSTRGEANTGELFF	TGTGCCAGCAGTACGCGGGGGGAGGCGAACACCGGGGAGCTGTTTTTT
.	TRBV5-6	.	TRBJ1-2	CASSLARSHGYTF	TGTGCCAGCAGCTTGGCGCGGTCCCATGGCTACACCTTC
.	TRBV5-4	.	TRBJ1-2	CASSFGWDYGYTF	TGTGCCAGCAGCTTCGGGTGGGACTATGGCTACACCTTC
few	TRBV19	TRBD1	TRBJ1-5	CASSIFPQGDRGQPQHF	TGTGCCAGTAGTATTTTTCCGCAGGGGGATCGCGGTCAGCCCCAGCATTTT
.	TRBV6-5	.	TRBJ1-4	CASRGGDKTDEKLFF	TGTGCCAGCAGGGGGGGGGACAAGACGGATGAAAAACTGTTTTTT
once	TRBV4-1	.	TRBJ1-2	CASSQVGGNYGYTF	TGCGCCAGCAGCCAAGTAGGAGGTAACTATGGCTACACCTTC
.	TRBV27	.	TRBJ1-6	CASSLDSYGSPLHF	TGTGCCAGCAGTTTAGATAGCTACGGGTCACCCCTCCACTTT
.	TRBV2	.	TRBJ1-6	CASSDRTLNNSPLHF	TGTGCCAGCAGTGACAGGACACTGAATAATTCACCCCTCCACTTT
.	TRBV7-8	TRBD1	TRBJ2-3	CASSLGGQGTDTQYF	TGTGCCAGCAGCTTAGGGGGACAGGGCACAGATACGCAGTATTTT
.	TRBV9	TRBD1	TRBJ1-2	CASSPRTGVGYTF	TGTGCCAGCAGCCCCCGGACAGGGGTTGGCTACACCTTC
.	TRBV7-3	.	TRBJ2-3	CASSSLSGGADTQYF	TGTGCCAGCAGCTCCCTCTCCGGCGGGGCAGATACGCAGTATTTT
.	TRBV3-1/TRBV3-2	TRBD2	TRBJ2-1	CASTPSGGYNEQFF	TGTGCCAGCACCCCTAGCGGGGGATACAATGAGCAGTTCTTC
.	TRBV27	.	TRBJ1-1	CASFPPASGVTEAFF	TGTGCCAGCTTTCCCCCGGCCTCGGGGGTAACTGAAGCTTTCTTT
.	TRBV5-1	.	TRBJ1-1	CASSRRGGVTEAFF	TGCGCCAGCAGCCGCCGGGGAGGGGTCACTGAAGCTTTCTTT
.	TRBV4-1	.	TRBJ2-7	CASSQDRPDFFSSYEQYF	TGCGCCAGCAGCCAAGATCGGCCAGACTTCTTTAGCTCCTACGAGCAGTACTTC
.	TRBV3-1/TRBV3-2	.	TRBJ1-2	CASSPSPGRGFGYTF	TGTGCCAGCAGCCCCAGTCCGGGTCGAGGGTTTGGCTACACCTTC
.	TRBV6-5	TRBD1	TRBJ1-2	CASSNRGGGYTF	TGTGCCAGCAGCAACAGGGGCGGTGGCTACACCTTC
.	TRBV4-3	TRBD2	TRBJ2-7	CASSQEGTSGVYEQYF	TGCGCCAGCAGCCAAGAAGGGACTAGCGGGGTGTACGAGCAGTACTTC
.	TRBV19	.	TRBJ1-1	CASKGPTGNTEAFF	TGTGCCAGTAAGGGTCCTACAGGAAACACTGAAGCTTTCTTT
few	TRBV28	TRBD1	TRBJ1-5	CASSYDRGIGQPQHF	TGTGCCAGCAGTTATGACAGGGGGATCGGTCAGCCCCAGCATTTT
once	TRBV28	.	TRBJ1-5	CASSQYSNQPQHF	TGTGCCAGCAGTCAGTATAGCAATCAGCCCCAGCATTTT
.	TRBV19	TRBD1	TRBJ1-2	CASSLDRGLGYTF	TGTGCCAGTAGCCTCGACAGGGGGCTTGGCTACACCTTC
.	TRBV28	TRBD2	TRBJ2-5	CASSLSGGAETQYF	TGTGCCAGCAGTTTATCCGGGGGGGCCGAGACCCAGTACTTC
.	TRBV28	TRBD1	TRBJ2-1	CASSKPKGQYNEQFF	TGTGCCAGCAGCAAACCCAAGGGACAGTACAATGAGCAGTTCTTC
.	TRBV19	.	TRBJ1-5	CASSDHTRNQPQHF	TGTGCCAGTAGTGACCACACTAGAAATCAGCCCCAGCATTTT
.	TRBV6-5	.	TRBJ1-2	CASSSQGNYGYTF	TGTGCCAGCAGTTCCCAGGGCAACTATGGCTACACCTTC
once	TRBV7-9	TRBD1	TRBJ2-1	CASRGQGAFDEQFF	TGTGCCAGCCGGGGACAGGGGGCATTCGATGAGCAGTTCTTC
.	TRBV5-1	.	TRBJ2-5	CASSLAQGGGQETQYF	TGCGCCAGCAGCTTGGCTCAGGGGGGCGGCCAAGAGACCCAGTACTTC
few	TRBV3-1/TRBV3-2	.	TRBJ1-2	CASSPGGGSSQPYGYTF	TGTGCCAGCAGCCCCGGGGGGGGAAGTTCCCAACCTTATGGCTACACCTTC
.	TRBV9	TRBD2	TRBJ2-3	CASSVTAGGPRTDTQYF	TGTGCCAGCAGCGTAACTGCGGGGGGGCCTAGGACAGATACGCAGTATTTT
once	TRBV12-3/TRBV12-4	.	TRBJ2-3	CASSLQDTQYF	TGTGCCAGCAGTTTACAAGATACGCAGTATTTT
.	TRBV5-6	TRBD1	TRBJ1-4	CASSTRTGRVKLFF	TGTGCCAGCAGCACCCGGACAGGGAGGGTCAAACTGTTTTTT
.	TRBV11-1	.	TRBJ1-1	CASSPRLLHEAFF	TGTGCCAGCAGCCCGCGACTTTTGCATGAAGCTTTCTTT
.	TRBV5-6	TRBD1	TRBJ1-6	CASRLDRGPNSPLHF	TGTGCCAGCAGGTTGGACAGGGGTCCTAATTCACCCCTCCACTTT
.	TRBV25-1	.	TRBJ2-2	CASSVIPGANTGELFF	TGTGCCAGCAGTGTGATCCCGGGAGCGAACACCGGGGAGCTGTTTTTT
.	TRBV5-1	TRBD2	TRBJ2-5	CASSFGTSGGAETQYF	TGCGCCAGCAGCTTCGGGACTAGCGGGGGTGCAGAGACCCAGTACTTC
.	TRBV2	.	TRBJ1-2	CASSEYRKTNYGYTF	TGTGCCAGCAGCGAGTACAGGAAGACGAACTATGGCTACACCTTC
.	TRBV24-1	.	TRBJ1-2	CATRGAKGHGYTF	TGTGCCACCAGGGGGGCAAAGGGGCATGGCTACACCTTC
.	TRBV11-3	.	TRBJ2-2	CASSLAGGLTGELFF	TGTGCCAGCAGCCTAGCTGGGGGACTCACCGGGGAGCTGTTTTTT
.	TRBV28	TRBD1	TRBJ1-5	CASSQGQGTNQPQHF	TGTGCCAGCAGTCAGGGACAGGGGACAAACCAGCCCCAGCATTTT
once	TRBV19	TRBD2	TRBJ2-2	CASSTGTSGVSRELFF	TGTGCCAGTAGTACGGGGACTAGCGGGGTTTCGCGGGAGCTGTTTTTT
.	TRBV6-5	.	TRBJ1-6	CASSSSHRVYNSPLHF	TGTGCCAGCAGTTCCTCACACAGGGTTTATAATTCACCCCTCCACTTT
.	TRBV27	TRBD1	TRBJ2-7	CASSFWQGATGSSYEQYF	TGTGCCAGCAGTTTTTGGCAGGGGGCCACAGGGAGCTCCTACGAGCAGTACTTC
.	TRBV18	TRBD1	TRBJ2-2	CASSPFPGTGVFRTGELFF	TGTGCCAGCTCACCATTTCCGGGAACAGGGGTTTTTCGGACCGGGGAGCTGTTTTTT
.	TRBV5-6	.	TRBJ1-1	CASSLGTGNTEAFF	TGTGCCAGCAGCTTGGGTACGGGGAACACTGAAGCTTTCTTT
.	TRBV6-5	TRBD1	TRBJ1-1	CASWTGANTEAFF	TGTGCCAGCTGGACAGGGGCGAACACTGAAGCTTTCTTT
.	TRBV30	.	TRBJ2-7	CAWSVPRQTYEQYF	TGTGCCTGGAGTGTACCTCGACAGACCTACGAGCAGTACTTC
.	TRBV5-4	.	TRBJ2-7	CASSSRAAGEQYF	TGTGCCAGCAGCTCCCGGGCGGCGGGGGAGCAGTACTTC
.	TRBV6-6	.	TRBJ2-7	CASTPRDKSYEQYF	TGTGCCAGCACCCCCCGGGACAAGTCCTACGAGCAGTACTTC